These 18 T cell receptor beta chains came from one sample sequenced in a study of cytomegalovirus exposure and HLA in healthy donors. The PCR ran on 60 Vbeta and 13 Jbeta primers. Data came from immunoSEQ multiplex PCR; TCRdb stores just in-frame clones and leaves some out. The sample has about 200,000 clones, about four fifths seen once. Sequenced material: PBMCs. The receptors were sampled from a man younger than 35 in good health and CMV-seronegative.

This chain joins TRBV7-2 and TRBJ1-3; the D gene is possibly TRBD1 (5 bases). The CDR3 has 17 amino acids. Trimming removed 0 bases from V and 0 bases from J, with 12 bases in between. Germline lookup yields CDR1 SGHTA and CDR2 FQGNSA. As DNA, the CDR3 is TGTGCCAGCAGCTTAGCGGTCCCAGGGAACTCTGGAAACACCATATATTTT. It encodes CASSLAVPGNSGNTIYF. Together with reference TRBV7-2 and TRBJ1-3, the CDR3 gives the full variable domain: GAGVSQSPSNKVTEKGKDVELRCDPISGHTALYWYRQSLGQGLEFLIYFQGNSAPDKSGLPSDRFSAERTGGSVSTLTIQRTQQEDSAVYLCASSLAVPGNSGNTIYFGEGSWLTVV.

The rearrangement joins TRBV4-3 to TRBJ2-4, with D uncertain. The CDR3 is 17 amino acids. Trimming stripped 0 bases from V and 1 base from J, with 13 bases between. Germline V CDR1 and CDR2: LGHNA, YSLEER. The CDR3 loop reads CASSQEIGGAAKNIQYF. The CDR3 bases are TGCGCCAGCAGCCAAGAGATCGGTGGTGCCGCCAAAAACATTCAGTACTTC.

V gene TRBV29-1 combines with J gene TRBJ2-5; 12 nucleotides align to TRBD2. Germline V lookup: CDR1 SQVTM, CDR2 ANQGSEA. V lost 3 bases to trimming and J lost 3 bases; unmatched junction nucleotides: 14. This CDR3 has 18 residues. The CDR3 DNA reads TGCAGCGTTGATGGTCTAGCGGGAGGGCCCAGGAAGGAAGAGACCCAGTACTTC. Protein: CSVDGLAGGPRKEETQYF.

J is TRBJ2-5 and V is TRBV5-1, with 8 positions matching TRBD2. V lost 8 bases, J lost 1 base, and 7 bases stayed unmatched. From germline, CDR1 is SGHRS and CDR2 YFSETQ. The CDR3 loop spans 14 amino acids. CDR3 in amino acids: CASSSGESQETQYF. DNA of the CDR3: TGCGCCAGTAGTAGCGGGGAAAGCCAAGAGACCCAGTACTTC.

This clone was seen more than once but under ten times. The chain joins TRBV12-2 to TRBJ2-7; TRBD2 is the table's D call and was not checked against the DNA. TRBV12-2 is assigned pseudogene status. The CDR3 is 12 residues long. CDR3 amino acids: CASRSFRDEQYF. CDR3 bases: TGTGCAAGTCGCTCCTTTAGAGACGAGCAGTACTTC.

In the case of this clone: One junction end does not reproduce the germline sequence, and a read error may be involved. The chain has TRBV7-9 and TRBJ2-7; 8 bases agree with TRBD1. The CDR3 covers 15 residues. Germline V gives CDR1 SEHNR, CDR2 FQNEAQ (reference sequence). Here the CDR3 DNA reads TGTTCCAGCAGCTCTACGGACAGGGCCCGCTACGAGCAGTACTTC. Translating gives CSSSSTDRARYEQYF.

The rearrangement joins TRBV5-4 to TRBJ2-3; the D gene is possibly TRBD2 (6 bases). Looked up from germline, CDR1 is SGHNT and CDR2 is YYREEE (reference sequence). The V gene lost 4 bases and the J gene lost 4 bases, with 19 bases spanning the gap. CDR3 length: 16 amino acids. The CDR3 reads CASSQPTGVEADTQYF. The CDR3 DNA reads TGTGCCAGCAGCCAACCTACGGGGGTAGAGGCAGATACGCAGTATTTT.

The CDR3, as DNA: TGTGCCAGCAGCTCAATCGGGACAGGGGGATTTAGAAAAAACTACGAGCAGTACTTC. Protein product: CASSSIGTGGFRKNYEQYF. The chain has TRBV13 and TRBJ2-7; 11 bases fit TRBD1. The CDR3 length is 19 residues. Germline V gene lookup returns CDR1 PRHDT and CDR2 FYEKMQ (reference sequence). The V segment lost 4 bases and the J segment 3 bases; nucleotides outside the gene matches: 17.

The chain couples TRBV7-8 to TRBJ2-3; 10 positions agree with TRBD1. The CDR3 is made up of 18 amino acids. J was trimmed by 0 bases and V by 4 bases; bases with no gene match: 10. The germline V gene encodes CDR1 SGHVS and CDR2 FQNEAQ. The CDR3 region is CASSYHPGTGDSTDTQYF. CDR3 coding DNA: TGTGCCAGCAGCTACCACCCCGGGACAGGGGACAGCACAGATACGCAGTATTTT.

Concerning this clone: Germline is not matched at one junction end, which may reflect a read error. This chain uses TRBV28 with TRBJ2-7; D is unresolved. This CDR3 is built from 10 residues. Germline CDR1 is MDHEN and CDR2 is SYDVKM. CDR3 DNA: TGTGCCAGCAGTAACTACGAGCGGTACTTC. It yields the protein CASSNYERYF.

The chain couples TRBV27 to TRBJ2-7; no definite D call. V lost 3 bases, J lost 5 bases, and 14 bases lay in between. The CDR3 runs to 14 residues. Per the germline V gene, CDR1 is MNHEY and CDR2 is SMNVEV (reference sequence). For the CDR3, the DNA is TGTGCCAGCAGTTTGAGGCTAGGCCTTCACGAGCAGTACTTC. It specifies CASSLRLGLHEQYF.

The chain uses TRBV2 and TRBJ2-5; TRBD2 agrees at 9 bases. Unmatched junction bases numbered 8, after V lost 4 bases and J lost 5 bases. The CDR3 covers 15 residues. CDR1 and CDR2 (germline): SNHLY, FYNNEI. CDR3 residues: CASSGKREAYETQYF. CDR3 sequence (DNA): TGTGCCAGCAGTGGGAAGCGGGAGGCATACGAGACCCAGTACTTC.

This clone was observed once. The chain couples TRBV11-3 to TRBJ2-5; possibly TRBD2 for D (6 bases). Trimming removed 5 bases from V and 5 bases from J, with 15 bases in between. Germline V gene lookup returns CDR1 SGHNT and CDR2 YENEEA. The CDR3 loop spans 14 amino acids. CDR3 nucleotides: TGTGCCAGCAGCGGAGGGTCGGGGAGGGAGACCCAGTACTTC. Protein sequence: CASSGGSGRETQYF.

The CDR3 region is CASSVRLAGGLGTNTGELFF. In DNA, the CDR3 is TGTGCCAGCAGTGTTCGGCTAGCGGGAGGTTTGGGGACGAACACCGGGGAGCTGTTTTTT. The chain uses TRBV2 and TRBJ2-2; 11 nucleotides align to TRBD2. J lost 0 bases, V lost 4 bases, and 13 bases had no gene match. Germline lookup yields CDR1 SNHLY and CDR2 FYNNEI. The CDR3 runs 20 residues.

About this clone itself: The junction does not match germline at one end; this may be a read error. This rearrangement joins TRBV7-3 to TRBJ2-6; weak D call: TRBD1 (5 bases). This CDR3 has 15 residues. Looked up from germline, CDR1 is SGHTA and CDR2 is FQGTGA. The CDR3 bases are TGTGCCAGCAGCTTCACAGGTGTTGGGGCCAACGGCCTGACTTTC. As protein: CASSFTGVGANGLTF.

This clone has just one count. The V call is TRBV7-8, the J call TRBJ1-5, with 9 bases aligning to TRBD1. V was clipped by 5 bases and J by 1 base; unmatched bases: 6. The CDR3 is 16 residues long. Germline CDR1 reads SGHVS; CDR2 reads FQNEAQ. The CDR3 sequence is CASSKNRGRSNQPQHF. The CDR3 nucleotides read TGTGCCAGCAGCAAAAACAGGGGGCGAAGCAATCAGCCCCAGCATTTT.

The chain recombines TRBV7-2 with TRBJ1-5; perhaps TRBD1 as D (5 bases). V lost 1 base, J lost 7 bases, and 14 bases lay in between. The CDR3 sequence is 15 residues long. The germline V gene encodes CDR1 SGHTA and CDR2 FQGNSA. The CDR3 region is CASSLDGGLGQPQHF. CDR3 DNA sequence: TGTGCCAGCAGCTTAGACGGGGGATTAGGCCAGCCCCAGCATTTT. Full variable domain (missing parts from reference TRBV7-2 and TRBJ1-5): GAGVSQSPSNKVTEKGKDVELRCDPISGHTALYWYRQSLGQGLEFLIYFQGNSAPDKSGLPSDRFSAERTGGSVSTLTIQRTQQEDSAVYLCASSLDGGLGQPQHFGDGTRLSIL.

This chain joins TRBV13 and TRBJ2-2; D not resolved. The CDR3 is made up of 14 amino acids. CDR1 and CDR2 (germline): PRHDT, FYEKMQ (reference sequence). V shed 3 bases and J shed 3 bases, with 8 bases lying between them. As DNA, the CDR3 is TGTGCCAGCAGCTTTAACATGGACACCGGGGAGCTGTTTTTT. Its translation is CASSFNMDTGELFF. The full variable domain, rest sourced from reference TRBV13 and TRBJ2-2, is AAGVIQSPRHLIKEKRETATLKCYPIPRHDTVYWYQQGPGQDPQFLISFYEKMQSDKGSIPDRFSAQQFSDYHSELNMSSLELGDSALYFCASSFNMDTGELFFGEGSRLTVL.